This T cell receptor beta chain was profiled in a study of blood T cell repertoires in COVID-19. Study context: Acute and convalescent COVID-19 specimens originated in the United States, Italy and Spain.

Assay: immunoSEQ multiplex PCR; the TCRdb copy retains only in-frame clones and omits some. The sample lists roughly 440,000 clones; approximately 89% were seen once. The receptor was derived from a woman aged 45-60 years with COVID-19, enrolled during active disease. The sample comprised peripheral blood.

CDR3 DNA sequence: TGTGCCACCAGCAGAGATTCAGACTCCTACAATGAGCAGTTCTTC. It specifies CATSRDSDSYNEQFF. The V gene is TRBV15, the J gene TRBJ2-1; D gene unclear. Trimming pared 0 bases from V and 0 bases from J, leaving 6 bases between. Germline V gives CDR1 LNHNV, CDR2 YYDKDF (reference sequence). The CDR3 covers 15 residues.